Listed here are 11 T cell receptor beta chains from one sample, sequenced in a study of blood T cell repertoires in COVID-19. The repertoire was sequenced with immunoSEQ multiplex PCR; TCRdb's copy has only in-frame clones and lacks some. The sample holds over 100,000 clones, about 85% seen once. What was sequenced was peripheral blood. These receptors were obtained from a man older than 75 with acute or convalescent COVID-19.

The rearrangement joins TRBV2 to TRBJ2-3, with 9 bases lining up with TRBD1. V was clipped by 4 bases and J by 0 bases; unmatched bases: 2. CDR3 size: 15 residues. Germline values: CDR1 SNHLY, CDR2 FYNNEI. The CDR3: CASSAGTGSTDTQYF. In DNA, the CDR3 is TGTGCCAGCAGTGCCGGGACAGGGAGCACAGATACGCAGTATTTT.

This chain uses TRBV11-3 with TRBJ1-1; D is undetermined. The germline CDR1 and CDR2 sequences are SGHNT and YENEEA. This CDR3 contains 14 residues. V lost 5 bases to trimming and J lost 4 bases, with 14 bases between them. CDR3 nucleotides: TGTGCCAGCAGCCCGACGGCTGGCGGCACTGAAGCTTTCTTT. It translates to CASSPTAGGTEAFF.

V gene TRBV27 combines with J gene TRBJ2-5; D not certain. The CDR3 is 10 amino acids. Trimming shortened V by 8 bases and J by 4 bases, and 5 bases separated the two germline ends. CDR1 MNHEY and CDR2 SMNVEV come from the germline V gene (reference sequence). CDR3 DNA: TGTGCCAGCGTCCGAGAGACCCAGTACTTC. It yields the protein CASVRETQYF.

This clone was seen only once. In DNA, the CDR3 is TGTGCCAGCAGCGCGACTGGGACAGGGCGCGGCTACACCTTC. Its translation: CASSATGTGRGYTF. The genes are TRBV9 and TRBJ1-2, with TRBD1 matching 9 bases. The CDR3 contains 14 residues. The germline gives CDR1 SGDLS, CDR2 YYNGEE. With V trimmed by 3 bases and J by 8 bases, 8 bases remained unmatched.

The rearrangement joins TRBV6-5 to TRBJ2-4; D may be TRBD1 (5 bases). Trimming shortened V by 4 bases and J by 0 bases, and 13 bases separated the two germline ends. This CDR3 has 16 amino acids. Germline CDR1 MNHEY, CDR2 SVGAGI. The chain's CDR3 is CASSSRLGVAKNIQYF. The CDR3 coding sequence is TGTGCCAGCAGTTCGCGGTTAGGGGTAGCCAAAAACATTCAGTACTTC.

This rearrangement joins TRBV7-8 to TRBJ1-1; 9 bases fit TRBD1. CDR1 is SGHVS and CDR2 is FQNEAQ in the germline V gene. V gave up 9 bases and J gave up 0 bases; unmatched junction bases: 2. CDR3 length equals 13 residues. CDR3 sequence (DNA): TGTGCCAGTACAGGGGGCATGAACACTGAAGCTTTCTTT. Its translation: CASTGGMNTEAFF.

The V and J genes are TRBV5-4 and TRBJ2-3, with D possibly TRBD2 on 6 matching bases. CDR3 length: 15 residues. With 0 bases removed from V and 6 bases from J, the gap between germline ends came to 14 bases. CDR1 is SGHNT, CDR2 YYREEE, per germline (reference sequence). The CDR3 region is CASSLDIGTSDTQYF. The CDR3 DNA reads TGTGCCAGCAGCTTGGACATCGGGACTTCGGATACGCAGTATTTT.

The V and J genes are TRBV6-5 and TRBJ1-5; 9 nucleotides align to TRBD1. V was clipped by 2 bases and J by 1 base; unmatched bases: 0. Looked up from germline, CDR1 is MNHEY and CDR2 is SVGAGI. The CDR3 has 15 residues. This CDR3 reads CASSYGQGSNQPQHF. DNA of the CDR3: TGTGCCAGCAGTTACGGACAGGGGAGCAATCAGCCCCAGCATTTT.

The chain couples TRBV5-1 to TRBJ2-5; 9 bases map to TRBD1. The CDR3 totals 14 residues. Per the germline V gene, CDR1 is SGHRS and CDR2 is YFSETQ. V lost 4 bases and J lost 4; bases outside the gene matches: 5. The CDR3 loop is CASSPSDRGETQYF. The CDR3 nucleotides read TGCGCCAGCAGCCCGTCGGACAGGGGAGAGACCCAGTACTTC. Full variable domain (missing parts from reference TRBV5-1 and TRBJ2-5): KAGVTQTPRYLIKTRGQQVTLSCSPISGHRSVSWYQQTPGQGLQFLFEYFSETQRNKGNFPGRFSGRQFSNSRSEMNVSTLELGDSALYLCASSPSDRGETQYFGPGTRLLVL.

This chain links TRBV28 with TRBJ1-4; weak D call: TRBD1 (5 bases). The CDR3 is made up of 13 amino acids. Germline loops: CDR1 MDHEN, CDR2 SYDVKM. V was cut by 8 bases and J by 3 bases, with 10 bases left in between. The CDR3: CASGASANEKLFF. The DNA of the CDR3 is TGTGCCAGCGGGGCTTCGGCTAATGAAAAACTGTTTTTT.

The chain links TRBV6-5 to TRBJ1-5, with 7 bases aligning to TRBD1. Germline loops: CDR1 MNHEY, CDR2 SVGAGI. J was trimmed by 4 bases and V by 6 bases; bases with no gene match: 6. The length of the CDR3 is 14 residues. CDR3 sequence reads: CASSTTGKNQPQHF. Written as DNA, the CDR3 is TGTGCCAGCAGCACGACAGGGAAGAATCAGCCCCAGCATTTT.